This T cell receptor beta chain was found in a study of Graves' ophthalmopathy and Graves' hyperthyroidism. Beta-chain TCR CDR3 regions were amplified from RNA transcripts. HTBI primers served in a first-round RT-PCR, which a second-round multiplex PCR followed. TCRdb independently ran MiXCR on the multiplex PCR reads; one entry per CDR3 protein. Of 45,000 to 60,000 distinct CDR3 sequences listed, more than 40% are singletons. This clonotype appeared a few times. The antigen remains unidentified. This CDR3 has 16 residues. Germline CDR1 reads LGHDT; CDR2 reads YNNKEL (reference sequence). V was shortened by 0 bases and J by 4 bases, with 13 bases between the two germline ends. Whole-study results and caveats: Using a 13-signature model, the authors split ophthalmopathy from stable hyperthyroidism, with about 90% sensitivity and roughly 80% specificity.

This clonotype was obtained from an adult woman with Graves' ophthalmopathy. Sequencing was carried out using peripheral blood. The chain recombines TRBV3-1 with TRBJ2-1, with D maybe TRBD2 (6 bases). The CDR3 nucleotides are TGTGCCAGCAGCCAAGATTCGGTCCTAGCGTACAATGAGCAGTTCTTC. It yields the protein CASSQDSVLAYNEQFF.